The present T cell receptor (beta chain) was sequenced within a study of cytomegalovirus exposure and HLA in healthy donors. Regarding the study as a whole: Fewer N-insertions (relative to the 666-donor mean) were reportedly seen in an Asian-associated ancestry cluster in a later analysis. In a later analysis, V- and J-gene trimming of beta chains associated with a DCLRE1C missense variant, replicated independently. A later analysis showed that HLA-associated TCR beta chains had undergone more clonal expansion than equally common others. It was reported that TCR beta sequences correctly inferred the HLA-A and HLA-B alleles for most subjects.

It was with 60 Vbeta and 13 Jbeta primers that the PCR ran. Using immunoSEQ multiplex PCR, the repertoire was profiled, and TCRdb retains in-frame clones only, with some absent. The table lists around 150,000 clones, 80% to 90% of them singletons. The junction had 12 bases not matched to a gene; V was cut back by 2 bases and J by 0 bases. The CDR3 runs 17 residues. Germline-derived CDR1 and CDR2 are GTSNPN and SVGIG (reference sequence). As concerns this clone: Its matching antigen is unknown.

Source material: PBMCs. The V call is TRBV30, the J call TRBJ2-7; 8 positions match TRBD1. The clonotype comes from a man over 45 in good health and CMV-seropositive. CDR3 protein: CAWSFRTGSLLSYEQYF. CDR3 in DNA: TGTGCCTGGAGTTTTCGGACAGGGAGCCTTCTCTCCTACGAGCAGTACTTC.